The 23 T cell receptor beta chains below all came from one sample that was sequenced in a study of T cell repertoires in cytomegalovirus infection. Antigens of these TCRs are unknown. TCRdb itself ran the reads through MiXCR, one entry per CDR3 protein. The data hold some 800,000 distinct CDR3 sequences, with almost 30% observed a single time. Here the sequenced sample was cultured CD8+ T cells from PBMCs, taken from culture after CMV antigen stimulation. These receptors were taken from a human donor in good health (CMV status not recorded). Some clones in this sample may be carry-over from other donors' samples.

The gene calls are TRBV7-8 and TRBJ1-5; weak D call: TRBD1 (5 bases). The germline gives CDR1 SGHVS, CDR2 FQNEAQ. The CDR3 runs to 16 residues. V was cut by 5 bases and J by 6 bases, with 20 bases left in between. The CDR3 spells CASSQVATGGFQPQHF. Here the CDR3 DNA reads TGTGCCAGCAGCCAGGTAGCGACCGGGGGTTTTCAGCCCCAGCATTTT.

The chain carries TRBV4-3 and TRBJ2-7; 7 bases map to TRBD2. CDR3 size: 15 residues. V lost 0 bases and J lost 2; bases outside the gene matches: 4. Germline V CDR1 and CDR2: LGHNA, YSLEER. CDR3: CASSQEYRGAYEQYV. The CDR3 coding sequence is TGCGCCAGCAGCCAAGAGTACCGGGGGGCCTACGAGCAGTACGTC.

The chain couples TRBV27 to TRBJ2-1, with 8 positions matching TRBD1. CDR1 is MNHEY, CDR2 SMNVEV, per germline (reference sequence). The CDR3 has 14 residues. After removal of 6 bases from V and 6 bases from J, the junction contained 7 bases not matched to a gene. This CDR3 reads CASRVIQGGNEQFF. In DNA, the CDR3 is TGTGCCAGCAGAGTGATACAGGGGGGCAATGAGCAGTTCTTC.

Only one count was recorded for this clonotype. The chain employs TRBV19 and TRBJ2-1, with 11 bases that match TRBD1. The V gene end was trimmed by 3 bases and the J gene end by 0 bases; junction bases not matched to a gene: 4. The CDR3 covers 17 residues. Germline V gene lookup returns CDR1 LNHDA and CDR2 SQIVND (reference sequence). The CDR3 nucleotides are TGTGCCAGTAGTATGGGACAGGGGGAGGGCTCCTACAATGAGCAGTTCTTC. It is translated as CASSMGQGEGSYNEQFF.

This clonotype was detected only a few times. The CDR3 region has the DNA TGTGCCAGCAGTGAAATGGGAGGGGTTGCATACGAGCAGTACGTC. This gives the protein CASSEMGGVAYEQYV. The V gene is TRBV6-1, the J gene TRBJ2-7; the match to TRBD2 covers 7 bases. The CDR3 extends over 15 amino acids. CDR1 and CDR2 (germline): MNHNS, SASEGT. The J segment lost 4 bases and the V segment lost 2 bases, leaving 8 bases of the junction unmatched.

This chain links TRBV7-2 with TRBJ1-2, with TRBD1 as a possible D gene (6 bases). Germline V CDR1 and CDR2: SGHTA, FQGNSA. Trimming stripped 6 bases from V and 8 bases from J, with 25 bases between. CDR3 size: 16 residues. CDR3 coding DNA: TGTGCCAGCAGGACCTCGCCAGGGGAGAATGCGTCCGGCTACACCTTC. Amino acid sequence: CASRTSPGENASGYTF.

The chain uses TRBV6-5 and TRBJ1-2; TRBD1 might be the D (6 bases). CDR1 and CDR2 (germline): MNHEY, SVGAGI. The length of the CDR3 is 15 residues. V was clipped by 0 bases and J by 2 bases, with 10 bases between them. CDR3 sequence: CASSYSHRANYGYTF. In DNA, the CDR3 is TGTGCCAGCAGTTACTCGCACAGGGCAAACTATGGCTACACCTTC.

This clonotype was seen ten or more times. CDR3 protein: CASSLGGISNQPQHF. The CDR3 DNA is TGTGCCAGCAGTTTAGGGGGTATCAGCAATCAGCCCCAGCATTTT. The rearrangement links TRBV28 to TRBJ1-5, with D possibly TRBD1 on 5 matching bases. The CDR3 contains 15 residues. Trimming took off 2 bases at V and 1 base at J, with 9 bases between the two ends. The V gene's germline CDR1 is MDHEN and CDR2 SYDVKM. Based on the CDR3 plus reference TRBV28 and TRBJ1-5, the full variable domain is DVKVTQSSRYLVKRTGEKVFLECVQDMDHENMFWYRQDPGLGLRLIYFSYDVKMKEKGDIPEGYSVSREKKERFSLILESASTNQTSMYLCASSLGGISNQPQHFGDGTRLSIL.

CDR3 in DNA: TGTGCCAGCAGCTTAGAGAGACCGGCTGGGGTCGAGCAGTTCTTC. Amino acids: CASSLERPAGVEQFF. The gene calls are TRBV7-6 and TRBJ2-1, with D unresolved. V lost 1 base and J 10 bases, leaving 17 bases between the germline ends. This CDR3 contains 15 residues. Germline CDR1 SGHVS, CDR2 FNYEAQ.

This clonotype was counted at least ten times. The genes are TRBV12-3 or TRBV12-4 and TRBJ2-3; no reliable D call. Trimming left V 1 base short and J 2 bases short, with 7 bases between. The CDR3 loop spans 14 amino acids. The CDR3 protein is CASSLGPLTDTQYF. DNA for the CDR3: TGTGCCAGCAGTTTAGGACCACTCACAGATACGCAGTATTTT.

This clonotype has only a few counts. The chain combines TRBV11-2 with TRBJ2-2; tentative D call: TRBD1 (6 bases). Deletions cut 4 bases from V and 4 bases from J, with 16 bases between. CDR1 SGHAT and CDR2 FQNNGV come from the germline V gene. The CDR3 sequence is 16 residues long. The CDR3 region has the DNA TGTGCCAGCAGCTCGATAGTCACAGGGAGCACCGGGGAGCTGTTTTTT. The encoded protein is CASSSIVTGSTGELFF.

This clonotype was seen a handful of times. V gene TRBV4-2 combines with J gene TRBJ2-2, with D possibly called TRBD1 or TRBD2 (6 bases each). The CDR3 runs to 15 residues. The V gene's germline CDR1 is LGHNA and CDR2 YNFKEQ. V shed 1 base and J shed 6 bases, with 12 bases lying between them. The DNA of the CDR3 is TGTGCCAGCAGCCAAGCCAGGGGCGGGGCCGGGGAGCTGTTTTTT. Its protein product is CASSQARGGAGELFF.

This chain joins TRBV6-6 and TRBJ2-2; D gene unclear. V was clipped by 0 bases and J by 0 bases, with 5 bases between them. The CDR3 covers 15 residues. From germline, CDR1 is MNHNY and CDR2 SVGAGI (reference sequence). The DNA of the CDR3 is TGTGCCAGCAGTTACTCCTCTGCGAACACCGGGGAGCTGTTTTTT. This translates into CASSYSSANTGELFF.

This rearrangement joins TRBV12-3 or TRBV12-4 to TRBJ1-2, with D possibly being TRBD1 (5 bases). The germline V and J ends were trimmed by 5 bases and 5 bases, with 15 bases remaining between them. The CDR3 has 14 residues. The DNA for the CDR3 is TGTGCCAGCAGTCCGGGACCAGCCTTATATGGCTACACCTTC. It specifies CASSPGPALYGYTF.

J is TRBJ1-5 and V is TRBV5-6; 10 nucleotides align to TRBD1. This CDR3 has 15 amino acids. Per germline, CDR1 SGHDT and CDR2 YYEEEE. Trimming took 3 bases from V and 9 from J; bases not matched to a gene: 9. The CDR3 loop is CASSWGQGPGWPQHF. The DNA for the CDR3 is TGTGCCAGCAGCTGGGGACAGGGGCCCGGTTGGCCCCAGCATTTT.

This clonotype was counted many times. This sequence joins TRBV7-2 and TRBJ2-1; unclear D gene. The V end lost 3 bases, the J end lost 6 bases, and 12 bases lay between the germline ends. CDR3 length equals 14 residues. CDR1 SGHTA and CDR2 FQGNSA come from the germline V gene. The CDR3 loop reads CASSLWPPPNEQFF. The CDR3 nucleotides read TGTGCCAGCAGCTTGTGGCCTCCACCCAATGAGCAGTTCTTC.

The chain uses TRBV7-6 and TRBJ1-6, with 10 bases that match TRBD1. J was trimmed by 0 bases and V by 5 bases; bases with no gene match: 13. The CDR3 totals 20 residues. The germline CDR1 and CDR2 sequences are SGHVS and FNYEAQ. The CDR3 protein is CASSPEGQGGESSYNSPLHF. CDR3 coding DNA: TGTGCCAGCAGCCCAGAAGGACAGGGGGGAGAAAGCTCCTATAATTCACCCCTCCACTTT.

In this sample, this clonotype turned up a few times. The chain's CDR3 is CASILQGSNQPQHF. In DNA form, the CDR3 reads TGTGCCAGCATTCTACAGGGGAGCAATCAGCCCCAGCATTTT. The chain recombines TRBV28 with TRBJ1-5; TRBD1 matches 7 bases. The CDR3 is made up of 14 amino acids. V lost 7 bases to trimming and J lost 1 base; unmatched junction nucleotides: 4. Germline V gene sequence: CDR1 MDHEN, CDR2 SYDVKM.

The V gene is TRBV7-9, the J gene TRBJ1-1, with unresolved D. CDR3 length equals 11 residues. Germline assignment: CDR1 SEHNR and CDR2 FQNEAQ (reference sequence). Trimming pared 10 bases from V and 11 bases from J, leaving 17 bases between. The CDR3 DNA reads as TGTGCCACTCTCCCTTTCGTGGGGGCTTTCTTT. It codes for CATLPFVGAFF.

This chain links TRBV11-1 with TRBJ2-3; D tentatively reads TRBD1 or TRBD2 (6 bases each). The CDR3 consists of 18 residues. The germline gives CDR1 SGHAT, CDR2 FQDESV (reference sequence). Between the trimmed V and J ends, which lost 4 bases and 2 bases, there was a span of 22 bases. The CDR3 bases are TGTGCCAGCAGCTCTACGGGGGCGCCCGAGCGGGTCACAGATACGCAGTATTTT. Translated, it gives CASSSTGAPERVTDTQYF.

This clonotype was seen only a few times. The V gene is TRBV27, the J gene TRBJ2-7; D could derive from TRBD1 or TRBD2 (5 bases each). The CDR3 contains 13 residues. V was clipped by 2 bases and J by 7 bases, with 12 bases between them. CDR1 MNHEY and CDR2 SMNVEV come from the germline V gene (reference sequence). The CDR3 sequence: CASSLGPGSEQYV. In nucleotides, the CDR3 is TGTGCCAGCAGTTTAGGGCCAGGGAGTGAGCAGTACGTC.

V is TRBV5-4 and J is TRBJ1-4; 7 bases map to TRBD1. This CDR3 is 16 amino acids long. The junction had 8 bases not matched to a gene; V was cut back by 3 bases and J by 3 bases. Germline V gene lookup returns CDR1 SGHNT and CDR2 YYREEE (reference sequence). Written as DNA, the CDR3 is TGTGCCAGCAGCTCCTGGGGGGGACAGTCTAATGAAAAACTGTTTTTT. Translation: CASSSWGGQSNEKLFF. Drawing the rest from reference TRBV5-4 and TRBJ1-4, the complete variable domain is ETGVTQSPTHLIKTRGQQVTLRCSSQSGHNTVSWYQQALGQGPQFIFQYYREEENGRGNFPPRFSGLQFPNYSSELNVNALELDDSALYLCASSSWGGQSNEKLFFGSGTQLSVL.

CDR3: CSARDLSSYEQYV. Here the CDR3 DNA reads TGCAGTGCTAGAGATCTGTCTAGCTACGAGCAGTACGTC. V gene TRBV20-1 combines with J gene TRBJ2-7; D call uncertain. Germline-derived CDR1 and CDR2 are DFQATT and SNEGSKA (reference sequence). This CDR3 comprises 13 residues. V was cut by 0 bases and J by 3 bases, with 9 bases left in between.